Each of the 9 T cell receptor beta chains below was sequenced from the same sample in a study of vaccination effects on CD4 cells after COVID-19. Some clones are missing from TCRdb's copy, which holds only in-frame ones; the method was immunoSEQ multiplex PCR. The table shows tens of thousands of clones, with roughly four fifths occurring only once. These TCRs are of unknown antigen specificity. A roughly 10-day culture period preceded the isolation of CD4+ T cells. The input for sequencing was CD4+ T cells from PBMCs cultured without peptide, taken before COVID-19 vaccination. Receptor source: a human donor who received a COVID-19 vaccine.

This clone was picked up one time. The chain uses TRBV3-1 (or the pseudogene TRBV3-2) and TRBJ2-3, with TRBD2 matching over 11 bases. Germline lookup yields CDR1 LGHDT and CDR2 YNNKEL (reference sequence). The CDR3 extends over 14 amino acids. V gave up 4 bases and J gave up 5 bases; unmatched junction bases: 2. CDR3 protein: CASSLGLAGDTQYF. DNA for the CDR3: TGTGCCAGCAGCCTCGGACTAGCGGGAGATACGCAGTATTTT.

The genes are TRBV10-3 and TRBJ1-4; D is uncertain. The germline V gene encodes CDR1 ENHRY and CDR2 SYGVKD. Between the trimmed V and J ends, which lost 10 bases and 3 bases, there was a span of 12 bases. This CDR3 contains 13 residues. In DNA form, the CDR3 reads TGTGCCACCAGGACTAACGCTAATGAAAAACTGTTTTTT. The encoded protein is CATRTNANEKLFF.

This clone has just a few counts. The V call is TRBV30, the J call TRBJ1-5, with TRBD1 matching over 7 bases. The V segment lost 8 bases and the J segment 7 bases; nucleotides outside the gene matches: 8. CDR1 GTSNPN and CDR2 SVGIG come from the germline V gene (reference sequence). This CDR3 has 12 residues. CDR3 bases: TGTGCCGGGGGAGGGGGCGGGCAGCCCCAGCATTTT. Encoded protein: CAGGGGGQPQHF.

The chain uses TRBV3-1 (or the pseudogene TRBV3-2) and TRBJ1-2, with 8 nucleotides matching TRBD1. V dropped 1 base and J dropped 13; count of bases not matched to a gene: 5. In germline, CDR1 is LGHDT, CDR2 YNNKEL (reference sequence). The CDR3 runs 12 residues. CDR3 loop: CASSQGETGATF. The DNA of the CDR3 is TGTGCCAGCAGCCAAGGGGAGACAGGGGCCACCTTC.

CDR3 coding DNA: TGTGCCAGCAGTTTATGGTCTAGCGATGAGCAGTTCTTC. Translating gives CASSLWSSDEQFF. The rearrangement uses TRBV28 and TRBJ2-1; maybe TRBD2 (6 bases). V lost 0 bases and J lost 8, with 8 bases in between. The CDR3 has 13 residues. Germline V lookup: CDR1 MDHEN, CDR2 SYDVKM.

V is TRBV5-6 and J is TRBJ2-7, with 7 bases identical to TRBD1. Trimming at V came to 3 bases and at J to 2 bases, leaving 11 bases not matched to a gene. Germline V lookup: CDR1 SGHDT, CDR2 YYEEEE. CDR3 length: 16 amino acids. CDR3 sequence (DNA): TGTGCCAGCAGCTCCTCCCGCAGGGGGAGTCCCTACGAGCAGTACTTC. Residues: CASSSSRRGSPYEQYF.

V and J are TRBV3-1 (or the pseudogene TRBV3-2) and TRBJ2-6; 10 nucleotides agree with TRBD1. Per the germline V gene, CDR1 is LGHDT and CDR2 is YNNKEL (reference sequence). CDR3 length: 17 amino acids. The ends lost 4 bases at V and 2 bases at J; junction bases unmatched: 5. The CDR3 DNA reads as TGTGCCAGCAGCCCCAGGACAGGGGGTGCTGGGGCCAACGTCCTGACTTTC. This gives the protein CASSPRTGGAGANVLTF.

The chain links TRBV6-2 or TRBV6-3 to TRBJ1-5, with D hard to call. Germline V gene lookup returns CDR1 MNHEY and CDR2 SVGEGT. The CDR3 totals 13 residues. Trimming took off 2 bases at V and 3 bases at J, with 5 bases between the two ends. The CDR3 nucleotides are TGTGCCAGCAGTTACCCCCCCAATCAGCCCCAGCATTTT. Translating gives CASSYPPNQPQHF.

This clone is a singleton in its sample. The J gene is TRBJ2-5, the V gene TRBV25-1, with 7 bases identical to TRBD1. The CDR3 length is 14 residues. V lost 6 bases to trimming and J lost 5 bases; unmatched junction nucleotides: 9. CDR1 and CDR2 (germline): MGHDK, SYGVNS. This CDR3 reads CASSLTGVSETQYF. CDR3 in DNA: TGTGCCAGCAGCTTAACAGGGGTCAGCGAGACCCAGTACTTC.